The clone carrying this T cell receptor (beta chain) has at least ten counts. The record originates from a study of T-cell reconstitution after alpha-beta-depleted transplantation in children. The library targeted TCRbeta and was prepared with unique molecular identifiers. TCRdb re-called the PCR reads through MiXCR, storing one row per CDR3 protein. The sample lists fewer than 550,000 distinct CDR3 sequences, 11% occurring once. After removal of 0 bases from V and 4 bases from J, the junction contained 8 bases not matched to a gene. The CDR3 contains 16 residues. Germline V gene lookup returns CDR1 SGHRS and CDR2 YFSETQ.

The sequences come from PBMCs, mostly from graft donor cells, collected 180 days after TCRalphabeta/CD19-depleted stem cell transplant. V is TRBV5-1 and J is TRBJ2-5; 8 positions match TRBD1. The sequence was collected from a female patient under 10 years old who had a stem cell transplant for aplastic anemia, so the T cells may come from the graft donor. CDR3 DNA: TGCGCCAGCAGCTTGGCAAATGACAGGGGCCGAGAGACCCAGTACTTC. This sequence encodes CASSLANDRGRETQYF.